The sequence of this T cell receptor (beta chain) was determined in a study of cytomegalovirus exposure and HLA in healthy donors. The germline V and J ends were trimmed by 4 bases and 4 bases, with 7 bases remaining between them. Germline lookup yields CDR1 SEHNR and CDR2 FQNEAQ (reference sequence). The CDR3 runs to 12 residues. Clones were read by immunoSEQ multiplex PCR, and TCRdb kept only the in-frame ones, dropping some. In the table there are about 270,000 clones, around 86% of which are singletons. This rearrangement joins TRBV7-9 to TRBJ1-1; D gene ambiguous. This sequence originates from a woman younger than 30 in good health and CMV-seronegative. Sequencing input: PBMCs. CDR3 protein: CASSSLGTEAFF. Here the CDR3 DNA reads TGTGCCAGCAGCTCCCTCGGCACTGAAGCTTTCTTT.